This TCR beta chain appears in the sequencing data of a study of resident and recirculating memory T cells in vitiligo. The CDR3 covers 15 residues. V lost 6 bases and J lost 7, with 20 bases in between. Germline values: CDR1 SGHDT, CDR2 YYEEEE. Only in-frame clones appear in the TCRdb table, and some are missing; sequencing was by immunoSEQ multiplex PCR. The profile shows 72,000 or so clones, just over 90% of them singletons. In this sample, this clone turned up a few times. This chain joins TRBV5-6 and TRBJ2-1; D possibly corresponds to TRBD1 (5 bases). Specimen: blood. This clonotype was sampled from a male donor with vitiligo. CDR3 region: CASTLGHGSGNEQFF. CDR3 DNA sequence: TGTGCCAGCACCCTAGGACACGGCAGTGGAAATGAGCAGTTCTTC.